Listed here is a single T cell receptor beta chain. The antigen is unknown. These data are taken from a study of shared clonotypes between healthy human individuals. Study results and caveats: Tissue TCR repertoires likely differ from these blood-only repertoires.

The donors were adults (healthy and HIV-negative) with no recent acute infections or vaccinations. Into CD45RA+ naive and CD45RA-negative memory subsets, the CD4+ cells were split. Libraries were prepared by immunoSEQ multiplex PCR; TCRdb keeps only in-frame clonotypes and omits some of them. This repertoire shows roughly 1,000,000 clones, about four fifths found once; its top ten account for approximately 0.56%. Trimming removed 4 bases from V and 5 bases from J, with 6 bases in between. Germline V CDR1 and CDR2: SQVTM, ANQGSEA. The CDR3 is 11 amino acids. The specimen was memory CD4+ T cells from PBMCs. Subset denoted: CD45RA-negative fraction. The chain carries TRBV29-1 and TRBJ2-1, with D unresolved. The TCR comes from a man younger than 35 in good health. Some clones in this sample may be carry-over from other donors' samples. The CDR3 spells CSVVPDNEQFF. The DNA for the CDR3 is TGCAGCGTTGTTCCAGACAATGAGCAGTTCTTC.